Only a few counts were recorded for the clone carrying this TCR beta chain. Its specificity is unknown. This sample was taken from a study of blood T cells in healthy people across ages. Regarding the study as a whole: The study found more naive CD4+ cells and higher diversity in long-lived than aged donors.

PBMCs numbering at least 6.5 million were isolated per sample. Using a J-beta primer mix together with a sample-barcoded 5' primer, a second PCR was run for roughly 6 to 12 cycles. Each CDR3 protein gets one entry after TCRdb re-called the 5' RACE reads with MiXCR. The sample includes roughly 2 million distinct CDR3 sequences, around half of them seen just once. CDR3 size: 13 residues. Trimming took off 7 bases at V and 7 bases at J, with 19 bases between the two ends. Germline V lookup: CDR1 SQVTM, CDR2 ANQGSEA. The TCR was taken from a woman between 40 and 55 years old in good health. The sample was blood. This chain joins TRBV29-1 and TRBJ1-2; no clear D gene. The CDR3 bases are TGCAGCGACCGGGAGGAAGTCTGGGGTGGCTACACCTTC. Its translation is CSDREEVWGGYTF.